These T cell receptor beta chains were read from a single sample in a study of spatial heterogeneity in lung cancer. TCRdb used MiXCR to reprocess the 5' RACE reads, holding one entry per CDR3 protein. Found here are some 15,000 distinct CDR3 sequences, 6.5% to 8% of them singletons; the top ten hold over 8%. The specimen comprised lung tumor tissue, sampled at surgery. All receptors come from a male donor with early-stage non-small cell lung cancer. Both conserved end residues are part of each CDR3. D genes are given only for firm matches. Part of the rows lack a size; the others show once, few, many or a class for expanded clones.

V gene,D gene,clone size,J gene,CDR3 protein,CDR3 DNA
TRBV7-9,.,.,TRBJ1-1,CASSLGGLEAFF,TGTGCCAGCAGCTTAGGGGGCCTTGAAGCTTTCTTT
TRBV14,.,few,TRBJ2-7,CASSLDFLDEQYF,TGTGCCAGCAGCCTCGACTTCTTGGACGAGCAGTACTTC
TRBV7-2,TRBD2,.,TRBJ2-1,CASSTRTSGAPLWDEQFF,TGTGCCAGCAGCACAAGGACTAGCGGCGCCCCGTTGTGGGATGAGCAGTTCTTC
TRBV12-3/TRBV12-4,TRBD2,medium-sized,TRBJ2-5,CASMGTSGEQETQYF,TGTGCCAGCATGGGGACTAGCGGAGAACAAGAGACCCAGTACTTC
TRBV10-3,.,.,TRBJ2-1,CAISSGLGGFF,TGTGCCATCAGTAGCGGGCTCGGGGGGTTCTTC
TRBV9,TRBD1,many,TRBJ2-1,CASSAAGTGTYNEQFF,TGTGCCAGCAGCGCGGCCGGGACAGGAACCTACAATGAGCAGTTCTTC
TRBV6-6,TRBD1,many,TRBJ1-2,CASSYLGQGAGGYTF,TGTGCCAGCAGTTACTTGGGACAGGGGGCGGGTGGCTACACCTTC
TRBV5-1,TRBD1,many,TRBJ1-1,CASSWTGGNEAFF,TGCGCCAGCAGCTGGACAGGGGGAAATGAAGCTTTCTTT
TRBV10-2,.,few,TRBJ1-4,CASSEHLTPGGEKLFF,TGCGCCAGCAGTGAGCACCTTACTCCGGGGGGTGAAAAACTGTTTTTT
TRBV29-1,TRBD1,many,TRBJ1-2,CSVEATGGSSGYTF,TGCAGCGTTGAAGCTACAGGGGGCTCGAGTGGCTACACCTTC
TRBV24-1,.,few,TRBJ2-3,CATSAGSTDTQYF,TGTGCCACCAGTGCAGGGAGCACAGATACGCAGTATTTT
TRBV10-3,TRBD1,.,TRBJ1-1,CAIRVGTENTEAFF,TGTGCCATCAGAGTCGGGACAGAGAACACTGAAGCTTTCTTT
TRBV4-3,.,.,TRBJ2-1,CASGLGPEPYNEQFF,TGCGCCAGCGGGCTCGGGCCGGAGCCCTACAATGAGCAGTTCTTC
TRBV20-1,TRBD2,many,TRBJ2-5,CSAREIAGEETQYF,TGCAGTGCTAGAGAGATAGCGGGGGAAGAGACCCAGTACTTC
TRBV5-8,TRBD2,many,TRBJ2-3,CASSFFGSGSTDTQYF,TGTGCCAGCAGCTTTTTTGGTAGCGGGAGCACAGATACGCAGTATTTT